This TCR beta chain was profiled in a study of T cells in Graves' hyperthyroidism and ophthalmopathy. Study background: Blood was drawn when the patient was first diagnosed and still untreated.

Recently diagnosed hyperthyroidism of less than 2 months' duration affected patients aged 18 to 65. The CDR3 spans 14 residues. V was shortened by 0 bases and J by 0 bases, with 0 bases between the two germline ends. Germline values: CDR1 LNHDA, CDR2 SQIVND (reference sequence). TCR beta CDR3 regions were amplified from RNA. A set of HTBI primers served as the primers for a first-round RT-PCR of the TCR CDR3. TCRdb re-derived calls from the multiplex PCR reads in MiXCR, one entry per CDR3 protein. The top ten hold less than 25% of the sample, which has about 360,000 distinct CDR3 sequences, 13% seen once.

The receptor comes from a man aged 25 to 40 with Graves' hyperthyroidism that later progressed to Graves' ophthalmopathy. The J gene is TRBJ2-6, the V gene TRBV19; the D is unclear. Source material: blood. The CDR3 loop is CASSIDSGANVLTF. For the CDR3, the DNA is TGTGCCAGTAGTATAGACTCTGGGGCCAACGTCCTGACTTTC.